This T cell receptor (beta chain) comes out of a study of cytomegalovirus exposure and HLA in healthy donors. At the level of the study: There were nearly 120 million unique TCR beta sequences, drawn from about 179 million T cells, in an earlier analysis.

J lost 1 base, V lost 4 bases, and 8 bases had no gene match. The CDR3 contains 16 residues. From germline, CDR1 is SGHRS and CDR2 YFSETQ. This clone showed up just a few times. Its antigen is unknown. The primer mix had 60 Vbeta and 13 Jbeta primers. Methods used by the authors: About 80 million unique TCR beta chains, around 10 million of them shared, were counted by a later analysis. The protocol was immunoSEQ multiplex PCR, while the TCRdb copy is restricted to in-frame clones and leaves out a portion. V and J calls and clone size follow that table, whereas D and trimming were derived from the DNA. Among about 160,000 clones, roughly 80% were seen once, and the ten largest hold roughly 1.9%. Findings and caveats of the study: The CMV antigen specificity of a few CMV-associated chains was confirmed through in vitro analysis. With later analysis, a missense DCLRE1C variant became linked to TCR beta V- and J-gene trimming.

This TCR came from a female donor in good health and CMV-seronegative. The sequenced sample consisted of PBMCs. This chain connects TRBV5-1 to TRBJ1-1, with 9 bases matching TRBD1. The DNA for the CDR3 is TGCGCCAGCAGCCTGGACAGGGGTGGAGGGAACACTGAAGCTTTCTTT. This sequence encodes CASSLDRGGGNTEAFF.